This T cell receptor (beta chain) was sequenced for a study of blood T cell repertoires in COVID-19. Study context: Acute and convalescent COVID-19 specimens originated in the United States, Italy and Spain. Sample material is recorded as cDNA or gDNA derived from T cells, B-cell-depleted T cells, or PBMCs.

How the authors handled the data: Reference gene primer amplification yielded estimated nucleated cell counts. Only in-frame clones appear in the TCRdb table, and some are missing; sequencing was by immunoSEQ multiplex PCR. Clone size and the V and J calls come from that table; the DNA yielded D and trimming. Of a few hundred thousand clones in the sample, around 89% are singletons; the top ten hold about 2.9%. The CDR3 consists of 13 residues. V gave up 0 bases and J gave up 10 bases; unmatched junction bases: 1. CDR1 and CDR2 from the germline V gene are GTSNPN and SVGIG (reference sequence). The specimen was peripheral blood. The clonotype was recovered from a woman aged 25 to 45 with COVID-19, enrolled during active disease. V usage is TRBV30 and J usage is TRBJ1-6; 9 positions match TRBD1. CDR3 in amino acids: CAWSVQGASPLHF. DNA for the CDR3: TGTGCCTGGAGTGTACAGGGGGCCTCACCCCTCCACTTT.